This entry describes one T cell receptor (beta chain). This sample was taken from a study of shared clonotypes between healthy human individuals. J lost 0 bases, V lost 8 bases, and 6 bases had no gene match. The germline CDR1 and CDR2 sequences are MDHEN and SYDVKM. The CDR3 is made up of 14 amino acids. Assay execution took place at the deep level. TCRdb's table, derived via immunoSEQ multiplex PCR, lists solely in-frame clones and lacks some. The sample has roughly 220,000 clones; 60% to 70% are singletons. This sequence was found in a man younger than 40 in good health. The sequenced sample was memory CD4+ T cells sorted from blood. Subset specified: CD45RA-negative fraction. This chain uses TRBV28 with TRBJ1-1; 7 bases map to TRBD1. CDR3 residues: CASSETGLNTEAFF. CDR3 bases: TGTGCCAGCTCCGAGACAGGGTTGAACACTGAAGCTTTCTTT.